These 21 T cell receptor beta chains were all obtained from the same sample, sequenced in a study of T cells in Graves' hyperthyroidism and ophthalmopathy. Amplified TCR beta CDR3 regions came from RNA transcripts. TCR CDR3 underwent first-round RT-PCR with the HTBI primer set. TCRdb reprocessed the multiplex PCR reads with MiXCR, giving one entry per CDR3 protein. The data show 300,000 to 450,000 distinct CDR3 sequences, with roughly 15% seen just once and less than 20% held by the top ten. Sequencing input: blood. The receptors were gathered from a woman in her twenties or thirties with Graves' ophthalmopathy.

Many counts were recorded for this clonotype. V and J are TRBV20-1 and TRBJ2-5; D possibly corresponds to TRBD1 (5 bases). The germline gives CDR1 DFQATT, CDR2 SNEGSKA (reference sequence). V lost 3 bases and J lost 0, with 14 bases in between. The CDR3 consists of 15 residues. CDR3 amino acids: CSARVVGPHQETQYF. DNA of the CDR3: TGCAGTGCTAGGGTTGTGGGGCCCCACCAAGAGACCCAGTACTTC.

The genes are TRBV5-1 and TRBJ1-5, with D possibly being TRBD1 (5 bases). The CDR3 is made up of 14 amino acids. The germline CDR1 and CDR2 sequences are SGHRS and YFSETQ. Trimming removed 3 bases from V and 3 bases from J, with 10 bases in between. The DNA of the CDR3 is TGCGCCAGCAGCTGGGGGGAGACCAATCAGCCCCAGCATTTT. This gives the protein CASSWGETNQPQHF.

The genes are TRBV12-5 and TRBJ2-7, with no clear D. The ends were cut back, 6 bases at V and 3 bases at J, with 6 bases in the middle. The CDR3 loop spans 11 amino acids. From germline, CDR1 is LGHNT and CDR2 FRNRAP. The CDR3 bases are TGTGCTAGTGGGAACGGCTACGAGCAGTACTTC. This sequence encodes CASGNGYEQYF.

This clonotype was detected ten times or more. The chain joins TRBV28 to TRBJ1-2, with D perhaps TRBD1 (6 bases). This CDR3 contains 15 residues. Germline-derived CDR1 and CDR2 are MDHEN and SYDVKM. Trimming took off 6 bases at V and 8 bases at J, with 22 bases between the two ends. The CDR3, as DNA: TGTGCCAGCAGCCAAGCCAGGACAGATCCACGGGGCTACACCTTC. It translates to CASSQARTDPRGYTF.

The chain couples TRBV6-1 to TRBJ2-1; D uncertain. Deletions cut 2 bases from V and 4 bases from J, with 6 bases between. Germline CDR1 and CDR2: MNHNS and SASEGT. The CDR3 runs to 13 residues. The CDR3 reads CASSETEYNEQFF. CDR3 bases: TGTGCCAGCAGTGAAACGGAGTACAATGAGCAGTTCTTC.

The chain recombines TRBV3-1 with TRBJ2-7; 7 positions agree with TRBD2. Germline loops: CDR1 LGHDT, CDR2 YNNKEL (reference sequence). The V and J ends lost 3 bases and 5 bases, in that order; junction bases with no gene match: 13. This CDR3 contains 16 residues. The chain's CDR3 is CASSHTLAAWRNEQYF. CDR3 in DNA: TGTGCCAGCAGCCATACGCTAGCGGCCTGGAGGAACGAGCAGTACTTC.

The J gene is TRBJ1-2, the V gene TRBV14; maybe TRBD1 (6 bases). The V end was cut by 0 bases, the J end by 8 bases, with 13 bases between. The CDR3 has 14 residues. Germline V lookup: CDR1 SGHDN, CDR2 FVKESK. The CDR3 coding sequence is TGTGCCAGCAGCCAAGACCTCAGGGGAATCGGCTACACCTTC. Translating gives CASSQDLRGIGYTF.

This clonotype was counted many times. The V gene is TRBV7-9, the J gene TRBJ2-3; 9 nucleotides match TRBD1. CDR1 SEHNR and CDR2 FQNEAQ come from the germline V gene (reference sequence). J lost 1 base, V lost 5 bases, and 4 bases had no gene match. The CDR3 consists of 15 residues. The CDR3 sequence: CASSLNRGRTDTQYF. The CDR3 DNA sequence: TGTGCCAGCAGCCTAAACAGGGGGCGCACAGATACGCAGTATTTT. Combining the CDR3 with reference TRBV7-9 and TRBJ2-3 gives the whole variable domain DTGVSQNPRHKITKRGQNVTFRCDPISEHNRLYWYRQTLGQGPEFLTYFQNEAQLEKSRLLSDRFSAERPKGSFSTLEIQRTEQGDSAMYLCASSLNRGRTDTQYFGPGTRLTVL.

This clonotype appeared many times. The chain recombines TRBV2 with TRBJ1-1; D call uncertain. The V gene's germline CDR1 is SNHLY and CDR2 FYNNEI. This CDR3 contains 10 residues. V lost 6 bases and J lost 7, with 6 bases in between. The chain's CDR3 is CASRQYEAFF. In DNA form, the CDR3 reads TGTGCCAGCAGACAATATGAAGCTTTCTTT.

V gene TRBV28 combines with J gene TRBJ2-6; no definite D call. The CDR3 contains 14 residues. Germline V gene lookup returns CDR1 MDHEN and CDR2 SYDVKM. Deletions cut 7 bases from V and 0 bases from J, with 7 bases between. CDR3 bases: TGTGCCAGCATTTCTAGCTCTGGGGCCAACGTCCTGACTTTC. Amino acid sequence: CASISSSGANVLTF.

This clonotype has ten or more counts. The rearrangement joins TRBV6-1 to TRBJ1-5; D is ambiguous. In germline, CDR1 is MNHNS, CDR2 SASEGT. V was pared by 3 bases and J by 9 bases, with 18 bases between. This CDR3 is 15 amino acids long. The CDR3 DNA is TGTGCCAGCAGTGAGGCCAGACAAGCCTCCCGGCCCCAGCATTTT. Protein sequence: CASSEARQASRPQHF.

This chain links TRBV7-3 with TRBJ2-1; possibly TRBD1 for D (5 bases). Germline CDR1 reads SGHTA; CDR2 reads FQGTGA. With 5 bases removed from V and 2 bases from J, the gap between germline ends came to 13 bases. The CDR3 loop spans 15 amino acids. This CDR3 is CASSVDSSPYNEQFF. The CDR3 nucleotides read TGTGCCAGCAGCGTAGACAGTTCCCCCTACAATGAGCAGTTCTTC.

Regarding this clonotype: This may come from a read error, since a much larger clone is one base off. V gene TRBV7-9 combines with J gene TRBJ1-4; no reliable D call. The germline gives CDR1 SEHNR, CDR2 FQNEAQ (reference sequence). This CDR3 has 15 amino acids. The CDR3 protein is CAGSHQEGSNEKLFF. CDR3 coding DNA: TGTGCCGGCAGCCACCAGGAGGGCTCTAATGAAAAACTGTTTTTT.

This clonotype came up a few times. The V call is TRBV28, the J call TRBJ1-5; D not certain. This CDR3 has 15 residues. Trimming pared 5 bases from V and 4 bases from J, leaving 15 bases between. Germline V gives CDR1 MDHEN, CDR2 SYDVKM. The CDR3: CASSMGGVRNQPQHF. The CDR3 DNA reads as TGTGCCAGCAGTATGGGCGGGGTTAGGAATCAGCCCCAGCATTTT.

This clonotype was recorded many times. V gene TRBV5-6 combines with J gene TRBJ2-7; D unclear. CDR3 length: 16 amino acids. The germline CDR1 and CDR2 sequences are SGHDT and YYEEEE. The V gene lost 2 bases and the J gene lost 2 bases, with 17 bases spanning the gap. CDR3 nucleotide sequence: TGTGCCAGCAGCTTAGATCCAGGCCCGACCACCTACGAGCAGTACTTC. Amino acids: CASSLDPGPTTYEQYF.

This clonotype was recorded a few times. The gene calls are TRBV2 and TRBJ2-1, with a possible D match to TRBD2 (6 bases). Germline V CDR1 and CDR2: SNHLY, FYNNEI. V was shortened by 11 bases and J by 0 bases, with 11 bases between the two germline ends. The CDR3 totals 13 residues. The CDR3 loop reads CASAGSSYNEQFF. In DNA form, the CDR3 reads TGTGCCTCAGCGGGTAGCTCCTACAATGAGCAGTTCTTC. Full variable domain (outside the CDR3, taken from reference TRBV2 and TRBJ2-1): EPEVTQTPSHQVTQMGQEVILRCVPISNHLYFYWYRQILGQKVEFLVSFYNNEISEKSEIFDDQFSVERPDGSNFTLKIRSTKLEDSAMYFCASAGSSYNEQFFGPGTRLTVL.

Points on this clonotype: Mismatch with germline at one junction end may stem from a read error. This chain connects TRBV24-1 to TRBJ2-1, with D possibly TRBD2 on 5 matching bases. The CDR3 loop spans 17 amino acids. CDR1 is KGHDR and CDR2 is SFDVKD in the germline V gene. CDR3 nucleotides: TGTGTCACCAGTGATGCGACCTCCTGGAGAGGGAACAATGAGCAGTTCTTC. It codes for CVTSDATSWRGNNEQFF.

This clonotype was seen a handful of times. This chain uses TRBV20-1 with TRBJ2-7; tentative D call: TRBD1 (5 bases). CDR1 is DFQATT, CDR2 SNEGSKA, per germline (reference sequence). V shed 0 bases and J shed 5 bases, with 17 bases lying between them. The CDR3 totals 15 residues. CDR3 sequence (DNA): TGCAGTGCTAGAGATCTCAGGGCAGGTTTGGACGAGCAGTACTTC. This gives the protein CSARDLRAGLDEQYF.

This clonotype was seen repeatedly, ten times or more. CDR3 coding DNA: TGCGCCAGCAGCCAGGCGCCGAGCACTGAAGCTTTCTTT. Translating it yields CASSQAPSTEAFF. The chain carries TRBV4-1 and TRBJ1-1; D call uncertain. This CDR3 is built from 13 residues. Germline CDR1 and CDR2: MGHRA and YSYEKL. V shed 3 bases and J shed 4 bases, with 9 bases lying between them.

This clonotype was recorded at least ten times. A much larger clonotype is one base distant, so this may be a read error. The chain couples TRBV7-9 to TRBJ2-7; no firm D call. This CDR3 spans 10 amino acids. From germline, CDR1 is SEHNR and CDR2 FQNEAQ (reference sequence). Trimming took 7 bases from V and 4 from J, leaving 5 bases between them. DNA for the CDR3: TGTGCCAGCATGGGTTACGAGCAGTACTTC. It specifies CASMGYEQYF. Full variable domain (rest looked up from reference TRBV7-9 and TRBJ2-7): DTGVSQNPRHKITKRGQNVTFRCDPISEHNRLYWYRQTLGQGPEFLTYFQNEAQLEKSRLLSDRFSAERPKGSFSTLEIQRTEQGDSAMYLCASMGYEQYFGPGTRLTVT.

This clonotype was seen repeatedly, ten times or more. The V and J genes are TRBV20-1 and TRBJ1-1; the D is unclear. The CDR3 consists of 13 residues. The germline gives CDR1 DFQATT, CDR2 SNEGSKA (reference sequence). V was pared by 3 bases and J by 11 bases, with 19 bases between. The DNA for the CDR3 is TGCAGTGCTAGGGTGGGCAGTCCAGCTGGTGCTTTCTTT. Translated: CSARVGSPAGAFF.